The source of this TCR beta chain is a study of cytomegalovirus exposure and HLA in healthy donors. Study-wide background: Of over 300 genotyped donors, roughly 86% clustered with self-reported Caucasian donors. Study-level findings and limits: Equally common other TCR beta chains were less clonally expanded than HLA-associated ones, a later analysis found. Association of a missense DCLRE1C variant with TCR beta V- and J-gene trimming was reported in a later analysis. With further analysis later on, most CMV-associated TCR beta chains appeared HLA-restricted.

In the PCR, 60 Vbeta and 13 Jbeta primers were used. Method: immunoSEQ multiplex PCR; TCRdb's copy keeps in-frame clones and lacks some. The table records fewer than 150,000 clones, about 80% of them present only once. Trimming stripped 2 bases from V and 3 bases from J, with 8 bases between. The CDR3 is 13 residues long. Germline values: CDR1 SGHVS, CDR2 FNYEAQ. Points on this clone: Its target is unknown.

The rearrangement uses TRBV7-6 and TRBJ2-7; tentatively, D is TRBD2 (5 bases). This clonotype was sampled from a woman in her 40s in good health and CMV-seropositive. Specimen: PBMCs. The CDR3 region is CASSLSDFYEQYF. The CDR3, as DNA: TGTGCCAGCAGCTTATCGGACTTCTACGAGCAGTACTTC.